This entry lists 28 T cell receptor beta chains sequenced from one sample in a study of blood T cell repertoires in COVID-19. The method was immunoSEQ multiplex PCR; TCRdb's version includes in-frame clones alone and lacks a portion of them. The sample comprises 90,000 or so clones, roughly 70% of which are singletons, and 20% to 25% rests with the top ten. Sequences were obtained from peripheral blood. These receptors were obtained from a woman aged 60-75 years in a cohort sampled during active or convalescent COVID-19.

The chain uses TRBV18 and TRBJ1-5; unclear D gene. V was shortened by 2 bases and J by 7 bases, with 9 bases between the two germline ends. Germline lookup yields CDR1 KGHSH and CDR2 LQKENI. This CDR3 is 13 amino acids long. In DNA, the CDR3 is TGTGCCAGCTCACCAGGGGAGGGACAGCCCCAGCATTTT. Translated, it gives CASSPGEGQPQHF.

In this sample, this clone turned up once. The chain carries TRBV2 and TRBJ1-5, with 11 bases identical to TRBD1. The CDR3 spans 16 residues. Per the germline V gene, CDR1 is SNHLY and CDR2 is FYNNEI. V lost 6 bases to trimming and J lost 6 bases; unmatched junction nucleotides: 10. DNA of the CDR3: TGTGCCAGCAGAGACCCGGGACAGGGGGTGCGTCAGCCCCAGCATTTT. Amino acid sequence: CASRDPGQGVRQPQHF.

The chain combines TRBV27 with TRBJ2-2; perhaps TRBD2 as D (6 bases). This CDR3 is built from 14 residues. The V gene lost 3 bases and the J gene lost 3 bases, with 8 bases spanning the gap. From germline, CDR1 is MNHEY and CDR2 SMNVEV (reference sequence). CDR3 sequence (DNA): TGTGCCAGCAGTTTTTGGGGGGACACCGGGGAGCTGTTTTTT. It yields the protein CASSFWGDTGELFF.

This chain joins TRBV4-2 and TRBJ2-3; D is perhaps TRBD2 (5 bases). Per the germline V gene, CDR1 is LGHNA and CDR2 is YNFKEQ. CDR3 length: 16 amino acids. V was shortened by 2 bases and J by 1 base, with 13 bases between the two germline ends. DNA for the CDR3: TGTGCCAGCAGCCAAAGATCGCTCGGGGGCACAGATACGCAGTATTTT. Protein product: CASSQRSLGGTDTQYF.

The chain joins TRBV27 to TRBJ1-4; D not resolved. Germline values: CDR1 MNHEY, CDR2 SMNVEV (reference sequence). The germline V and J ends were trimmed by 3 bases and 5 bases, with 10 bases remaining between them. There are 14 residues in the CDR3. As DNA, the CDR3 is TGTGCCAGCAGTTTCACCGGACTCAATGAAAAACTGTTTTTT. Protein product: CASSFTGLNEKLFF.

V and J are TRBV5-1 and TRBJ2-1; tentatively, D is TRBD1 (6 bases). This CDR3 has 15 residues. Germline CDR1 SGHRS, CDR2 YFSETQ. Trimming cost V 2 bases and J 1 base, with 10 bases left between them. As DNA, the CDR3 is TGCGCCAGCAGCTTAGGGGGAGTTTCCTACAATGAGCAGTTCTTC. Its translation is CASSLGGVSYNEQFF.

The genes are TRBV6-5 and TRBJ2-5; D gene uncertain. Germline lookup yields CDR1 MNHEY and CDR2 SVGAGI. The CDR3 sequence is 15 residues long. V lost 4 bases, J lost 1 base, and 13 bases lay in between. DNA of the CDR3: TGTGCCAGCAGTTCCGACCGGGTGGGCCAAGAGACCCAGTACTTC. It is translated as CASSSDRVGQETQYF.

V usage is TRBV6-2 or TRBV6-3 and J usage is TRBJ2-3, with unresolved D. Trimming took 2 bases from V and 8 from J, leaving 14 bases between them. Germline values: CDR1 MNHEY, CDR2 SVGEGT. The CDR3 spans 14 residues. The CDR3: CASSYRPSPVTQYF. The CDR3 DNA sequence: TGTGCCAGCAGTTACCGACCTAGTCCGGTTACGCAGTATTTT.

This clone was seen once. This chain uses TRBV6-5 with TRBJ2-5; 8 positions match TRBD2. The V segment lost 0 bases and the J segment 1 base; nucleotides outside the gene matches: 4. The CDR3 extends over 16 amino acids. Germline lookup yields CDR1 MNHEY and CDR2 SVGAGI. The CDR3 nucleotides are TGTGCCAGCAGTTACTCGGGAGCGGGGGTCCAAGAGACCCAGTACTTC. Its protein product is CASSYSGAGVQETQYF.

This clone appeared a few times. CDR3 sequence (DNA): TGTGCCAGCACTATAGATCAAACTAATGAAAAACTGTTTTTT. It is translated as CASTIDQTNEKLFF. The chain combines TRBV6-5 with TRBJ1-4; no firm D call. Germline V gene lookup returns CDR1 MNHEY and CDR2 SVGAGI. V was clipped by 7 bases and J by 1 base, with 10 bases between them. This CDR3 spans 14 amino acids.

The rearrangement uses TRBV7-2 and TRBJ2-7; TRBD1 matches at 8 bases. Germline V CDR1 and CDR2: SGHTA, FQGNSA. The length of the CDR3 is 14 residues. J lost 3 bases, V lost 5 bases, and 6 bases had no gene match. The CDR3 sequence is CASSPRTGSYEQYF. CDR3 nucleotide sequence: TGTGCCAGCAGCCCGAGGACAGGGAGCTACGAGCAGTACTTC.

The chain carries TRBV4-1 and TRBJ2-5; maybe TRBD1 (6 bases). With 3 bases removed from V and 2 bases from J, the gap between germline ends came to 10 bases. Germline V gives CDR1 MGHRA, CDR2 YSYEKL. The CDR3 is 14 amino acids. The CDR3: CASSQMDSQETQYF. The CDR3 DNA is TGCGCCAGCAGCCAGATGGACAGTCAAGAGACCCAGTACTTC.

The chain joins TRBV4-2 to TRBJ2-1, with 11 bases lining up with TRBD2. The CDR3 has 19 amino acids. J lost 4 bases, V lost 0 bases, and 11 bases had no gene match. Germline CDR1 is LGHNA and CDR2 is YNFKEQ. CDR3 amino acids: CASSQELVAGGSGYNEQFF. CDR3 coding DNA: TGTGCCAGCAGCCAAGAGTTGGTAGCGGGGGGGTCGGGTTACAATGAGCAGTTCTTC.

V usage is TRBV10-3 and J usage is TRBJ1-2, with a weak D call TRBD1 (5 bases). V shed 6 bases and J shed 4 bases, with 12 bases lying between them. Germline CDR1 and CDR2: ENHRY and SYGVKD. This CDR3 contains 13 residues. CDR3 coding DNA: TGTGCCATCAGGACGTACGGGGGCTATGGCTACACCTTC. Its protein is CAIRTYGGYGYTF.

This sequence joins TRBV7-9 and TRBJ2-2, with TRBD1 as a possible D gene (5 bases). Germline loops: CDR1 SEHNR, CDR2 FQNEAQ (reference sequence). Trimming removed 1 base from V and 6 bases from J, with 15 bases in between. CDR3 length: 16 residues. The CDR3 region is CASSLGRVYSAGELFF. CDR3 nucleotides: TGTGCCAGCAGCTTAGGCAGGGTGTATTCCGCCGGGGAGCTGTTTTTT. Full variable domain (remainder filled in from reference TRBV7-9 and TRBJ2-2): DTGVSQNPRHKITKRGQNVTFRCDPISEHNRLYWYRQTLGQGPEFLTYFQNEAQLEKSRLLSDRFSAERPKGSFSTLEIQRTEQGDSAMYLCASSLGRVYSAGELFFGEGSRLTVL.

V usage is TRBV12-3 or TRBV12-4 and J usage is TRBJ1-1; 9 bases are a match to TRBD1. V lost 5 bases to trimming and J lost 4 bases; unmatched junction nucleotides: 2. The CDR3 has 13 residues. The CDR3 region is CASSATGGTEAFF. The CDR3 DNA reads TGTGCCAGCAGTGCGACAGGGGGCACTGAAGCTTTCTTT.

The chain has TRBV30 and TRBJ1-1, with TRBD1 matching over 9 bases. Germline loops: CDR1 GTSNPN, CDR2 SVGIG (reference sequence). The ends lost 3 bases at V and 3 bases at J; junction bases unmatched: 2. This CDR3 is built from 13 residues. The CDR3 here is CAWRWTGDTEAFF. The CDR3 DNA is TGTGCCTGGAGGTGGACAGGGGACACTGAAGCTTTCTTT.

The V call is TRBV10-3, the J call TRBJ2-6, with D uncertain. CDR3 size: 15 residues. Germline CDR1 is ENHRY and CDR2 is SYGVKD. V was pared by 10 bases and J by 0 bases, with 13 bases between. This CDR3 is CATADYSSGANVLTF. DNA of the CDR3: TGTGCCACCGCAGATTACAGCTCTGGGGCCAACGTCCTGACTTTC.

This clone was recorded at least ten times. J is TRBJ1-5 and V is TRBV6-1; 9 bases agree with TRBD1. V was clipped by 1 base and J by 0 bases; unmatched bases: 7. CDR3 length equals 18 residues. Germline V gives CDR1 MNHNS, CDR2 SASEGT. CDR3 amino acids: CASSEVGTGYNSNQPQHF. DNA for the CDR3: TGTGCCAGCAGTGAAGTCGGGACAGGGTATAATAGCAATCAGCCCCAGCATTTT.

This clone showed up just once. The chain has TRBV15 and TRBJ1-2; 8 bases are shared with TRBD1. Germline V gene data show CDR1 as LNHNV and CDR2 as YYDKDF (reference sequence). After removal of 5 bases from V and 7 bases from J, the junction contained 12 bases not matched to a gene. The CDR3 is made up of 15 amino acids. This CDR3 is CATSLRTGSGGGYTF. The CDR3, as DNA: TGTGCCACCAGCTTAAGGACAGGGTCGGGGGGTGGCTACACCTTC.

This clone has only one observation. This chain joins TRBV7-2 and TRBJ2-7; no definite D call. Germline V gene sequence: CDR1 SGHTA, CDR2 FQGNSA. Trimming took 2 bases from V and 13 from J, leaving 18 bases between them. The CDR3 totals 13 residues. DNA of the CDR3: TGTGCCAGCAGCTTATTAACGGAACCGGGTCCTTACTTC. Its translation is CASSLLTEPGPYF.

The gene calls are TRBV6-5 and TRBJ2-7, with TRBD1 as a possible D gene (5 bases). The CDR3 covers 14 residues. Per the germline V gene, CDR1 is MNHEY and CDR2 is SVGAGI. Trimming took off 7 bases at V and 1 base at J, with 14 bases between the two ends. The CDR3 here is CASTYSRGSYEQYF. As DNA, the CDR3 is TGTGCCAGCACCTACTCAAGGGGATCCTACGAGCAGTACTTC.

V and J are TRBV10-3 and TRBJ1-1; TRBD1 might be the D (5 bases). Between the trimmed V and J ends, which lost 7 bases and 4 bases, there was a span of 19 bases. The CDR3 runs to 15 residues. The germline V gene has CDR1 ENHRY and CDR2 SYGVKD. The CDR3 bases are TGTGCCATCACCTCCCTTTCAGGGAAGGGCACTGAAGCTTTCTTT. This translates into CAITSLSGKGTEAFF.

This chain links TRBV18 with TRBJ1-5; 8 bases map to TRBD1. The CDR3 has 16 amino acids. Germline assignment: CDR1 KGHSH and CDR2 LQKENI. Trimming took 1 base from V and 6 from J; bases not matched to a gene: 8. This CDR3 reads CASSPLRTGQGQPQHF. The CDR3 region has the DNA TGTGCCAGCTCACCACTCAGGACAGGGCAAGGTCAGCCCCAGCATTTT. Filled out from reference TRBV18 and TRBJ1-5, the complete variable domain reads NAGVMQNPRHLVRRRGQEARLRCSPMKGHSHVYWYRQLPEEGLKFMVYLQKENIIDESGMPKERFSAEFPKEGPSILRIQQVVRGDSAAYFCASSPLRTGQGQPQHFGDGTRLSIL.

This clone showed up just a few times. The chain carries TRBV15 and TRBJ2-3, with a possible D match to TRBD1 (5 bases). CDR1 LNHNV and CDR2 YYDKDF come from the germline V gene (reference sequence). The V end was cut by 1 base, the J end by 2 bases, with 13 bases between. The CDR3 totals 16 residues. CDR3 loop: CATSRGSWTYTDTQYF. The CDR3 region has the DNA TGTGCCACCAGCAGAGGCTCCTGGACATACACAGATACGCAGTATTTT.

The chain carries TRBV18 and TRBJ2-3; a weak D match, TRBD1 (5 bases). CDR1 and CDR2 (germline): KGHSH, LQKENI. Trimming shortened V by 4 bases and J by 6 bases, and 8 bases separated the two germline ends. This CDR3 is built from 12 residues. CDR3 amino acids: CASSQGLDTQYF. CDR3 nucleotides: TGTGCCAGCTCACAGGGGTTGGATACGCAGTATTTT.

The V call is TRBV23-1, the J call TRBJ1-4, with a weak D call TRBD1 (6 bases). TRBV23-1 is flagged as an ORF with uncertain function. V lost 5 bases, J lost 2 bases, and 12 bases lay in between. The CDR3 contains 15 residues. Written as DNA, the CDR3 is TGCGCCAGCAGTGTACAGGGATGGACTAATGAAAAACTGTTTTTT. It yields the protein CASSVQGWTNEKLFF.

This sequence joins TRBV2 and TRBJ1-2, with a weak D call TRBD1 (6 bases). Germline V gene sequence: CDR1 SNHLY, CDR2 FYNNEI. Trimming left V 2 bases short and J 7 bases short, with 14 bases between. This CDR3 is built from 14 residues. The CDR3 sequence: CASSEPGRGRGYTF. The DNA for the CDR3 is TGTGCCAGCAGTGAACCTGGCAGGGGACGTGGCTACACCTTC. Combining the CDR3 with reference TRBV2 and TRBJ1-2 gives the whole variable domain EPEVTQTPSHQVTQMGQEVILRCVPISNHLYFYWYRQILGQKVEFLVSFYNNEISEKSEIFDDQFSVERPDGSNFTLKIRSTKLEDSAMYFCASSEPGRGRGYTFGSGTRLTVV.